Here is one T cell receptor (beta chain) with its context. The clone's antigen remains unknown. No base qualities exist here, and no much larger clone lies one base off it. The immunoSEQ assay at survey resolution was used to sequence TCRbeta rearrangements from genomic DNA. Turning to the authors' computational methods: Any clonotype making up more than 5% of the repertoire was considered a putative leukemic clone, which gave around 59 such clones in roughly 30 patients. A lowest detectable productive clonotype frequency of 2.59 x 10-5 was observed in the TCR sequencing data. Only productive TCRbeta rearrangements, meaning sequences that were complete and in-frame, were kept for the analyses. Clonality for each sample was calculated as Simpson clonality in the immunoSEQ Analyzer version 3.0. Clones were categorized by frequency as very rare, small, medium, large (1-20%) or hyperexpanded (>20%). Generation probabilities were estimated with OLGA 1.2.3, V-gene circos plots were made with VDJtools, specificities were looked up in VDJdb, and CDR3 motifs were identified with GLIPH. Sourced from immuneACCESS, this table was stored by TCRdb with only in-frame sequences that have V and J called. A share of the clones is absent; for the studies checked, an unresolved V gene accounts for under half, and the remainder has no known explanation. V, J and clone size were drawn from that table, and D and trimming were deduced from the DNA. This sample comprises approximately 8,400 clones, roughly 89% of them detected only once. In total, the top ten clones hold about half of the sample.

This sample is drawn from a study of STAT5B mutations in CD4+ large granular lymphocyte leukemia (dated by TCRdb to 2021 to 2024). Looking at the study overall: When cryopreserved patient cells were available, CD8+ cells were first depleted, and selection with anti-CD4 microbeads was then performed. Flow cytometry performed on FACSCanto II or FACSVerse showed that the purified fractions had more than 95% purity among lymphocytes. The study compared the TCRbeta repertoires of patients with CD4+ T-cell large granular lymphocyte leukemia against those of healthy blood donors.

Reading from cysteine to phenylalanine, the CDR3 counts 15 amino acids. Of the read, only the CDR3 DNA is kept; its 45 bases are in frame from base 1. From a lookup of the germline V gene, CDR1 and CDR2 are MGHDK and SYGVNS. V is clipped by 3 bases and J by 8 bases, and the sequence between their germline boundaries is 16 bases long. CD4+ T-LGLL patients were recruited from hematology units in Padova (Italy), Helsinki (Finland) and Shinshu (Japan). Depending on which samples were available, patient samples consisted of bead-purified CD4+, CD4+CD8+, CD57+ or CD56+ fractions, or of unselected PBMC. Somatic STAT5B mutation profiles obtained by deep amplicon sequencing of the same DNA used for patient TCRbeta data were integrated with the patient TCRbeta data. All TCR-sequenced material derived from peripheral blood: patient blood samples and healthy donor buffy coats. Ficoll-Hypaque gradient centrifugation was used to isolate peripheral blood mononuclear cells. Genomic DNA was extracted using the Gentra Puregene Cell and Tissue kit, and a Qubit 2.0 fluorometer was used to quantify it.

The paper as a whole reports these results and caveats: Main leukemic clonotypes were private to each patient, although roughly 26% of the main leukemic clonotypes were found at low frequency in the non-leukemic repertoires of other patients. Heterogeneous cell sources were used for patients, and only six or seven CD4-sorted patient samples were included in the clonality comparison with healthy controls. Enrichment of TRBV06-family usage was observed among the top patient clones (8/27) relative to healthy controls (2/35). The data were not HLA-matched, and the higher clonality in CD4+ T-LGLL than in CD8+ T-LGLL could be due to the relatively small sample size. Compared with healthy CD4+ repertoires, CD4-sorted patient repertoires appeared more clonal, and this difference remained even after the putative leukemic clones were removed.

Source material: PBMCs. The receptor chain draws on TRBV25-1 and TRBJ1-4; no D segment can be confidently identified. The receptor comes from a woman aged 70-85 years with CD4+ T-cell large granular lymphocyte leukemia. The sequenced DNA: TGTGCCAGCAGTGACTCTAAAAAGGTCGGGGAAAAACTGTTTTTT. Its protein is CASSDSKKVGEKLFF.